This T cell receptor (beta chain) emerged from a study of CD8 T cells in ankylosing spondylitis. Study-wide results and caveats: For ankylosing spondylitis blood, a TCR beta motif of under 10 highly homologous variants appeared characteristic.

TCRdb reprocessed the 5' RACE reads with MiXCR, giving one entry per CDR3 protein. This table has around 250,000 distinct CDR3 sequences, roughly 18% appearing once. As for this clonotype: Its specificity is unknown.

Germline V gives CDR1 MGHDK, CDR2 SYGVNS. This CDR3 has 15 residues. Trimming stripped 6 bases from V and 3 bases from J, with 18 bases between. The chain carries TRBV25-1 and TRBJ2-7; D is ambiguous. The material sequenced was blood, either unsorted or a sorted T cell fraction (not recorded which). This sequence was found in a male donor with ankylosing spondylitis or in good health (not recorded which). CDR3 sequence (DNA): TGTGCCAGCAGCGACCCCAGAGGTTCTTACTACGAGCAGTACTTC. This gives the protein CASSDPRGSYYEQYF.